What follows are 5 T cell receptor beta chains derived from one specimen sequenced in a study of control samples from healthy donors and cancer patients. Sequencing was performed with immunoSEQ multiplex PCR; in TCRdb, only in-frame clones are kept and a portion is missing. This table holds 190,000 or so clones, 90% to 95% found once. The specimen sequenced was blood. Receptors originate from a young man in good health.

The chain employs TRBV9 and TRBJ1-2, with D possibly TRBD1 on 6 matching bases. Trimming took off 5 bases at V and 2 bases at J, with 7 bases between the two ends. The CDR3 is 12 residues long. Per the germline V gene, CDR1 is SGDLS and CDR2 is YYNGEE. This chain's CDR3 is CASRTGNYGYTF. In DNA, the CDR3 is TGTGCCAGCAGAACAGGGAACTATGGCTACACCTTC.

The V gene is TRBV7-2, the J gene TRBJ2-1, with a tentative D call TRBD1 (6 bases). The length of the CDR3 is 16 residues. Trimming cost V 2 bases and J 4 bases, with 15 bases left between them. Germline CDR1 SGHTA, CDR2 FQGNSA. The CDR3, as DNA: TGTGCCAGCAGCTTACGGGCCTCGACAGGATACAATGAGCAGTTCTTC. Amino acid sequence: CASSLRASTGYNEQFF.

This clone has just a few counts. The CDR3, as DNA: TGTGCCACCAGTGGCCGGGACAGGGAACAGCCCCAGCATTTT. Translation: CATSGRDREQPQHF. The chain couples TRBV24-1 to TRBJ1-5, with TRBD1 matching 9 bases. The germline V gene encodes CDR1 KGHDR and CDR2 SFDVKD. The CDR3 sequence is 14 residues long. The junction had 5 bases not matched to a gene; V was cut back by 5 bases and J by 7 bases.

The sample holds one count of this clone. This chain uses TRBV28 with TRBJ1-5, with TRBD1 matching 9 bases. V was pared by 6 bases and J by 3 bases, with 9 bases of the junction left unmatched. This CDR3 is built from 16 residues. The germline V gene encodes CDR1 MDHEN and CDR2 SYDVKM. The CDR3 reads CASRIPGQGYNQPQHF. The CDR3 DNA sequence: TGTGCCAGCAGAATACCGGGACAGGGTTACAATCAGCCCCAGCATTTT. The full variable domain, rest sourced from reference TRBV28 and TRBJ1-5, is DVKVTQSSRYLVKRTGEKVFLECVQDMDHENMFWYRQDPGLGLRLIYFSYDVKMKEKGDIPEGYSVSREKKERFSLILESASTNQTSMYLCASRIPGQGYNQPQHFGDGTRLSIL.

Worth noting for this clone: One junction end disagrees with the germline gene, perhaps due to a read error. The chain recombines TRBV6-1 with TRBJ2-5; 8 nucleotides align to TRBD1. The CDR3 sequence is 15 residues long. CDR1 and CDR2 from the germline V gene are MNHNS and SASEGT. The CDR3 sequence is CASSEGQGLQETQYF. CDR3 nucleotide sequence: TGTGCCAGCAGCGAAGGACAGGGCCTCCAAGAGACCCAGTACTTC.